The 22 T cell receptor beta chains below all came from one sample that was sequenced in a study of T cells in tumors after PD-1 blockade. Profiled with immunoSEQ multiplex PCR; TCRdb holds only in-frame clones, not every one. The sample comprises 11,000 to 15,000 clones, around two thirds of which are singletons, and more than 30% rests with the top ten. Sample: tumor tissue, taken after anti-PD-1 treatment. Every receptor here comes from a human donor with cutaneous squamous cell carcinoma.

The rearrangement uses TRBV29-1 and TRBJ2-7; no clear D. CDR3 size: 13 residues. V dropped 4 bases and J dropped 1 base, with 11 bases sitting between them. Germline loops: CDR1 SQVTM, CDR2 ANQGSEA. The CDR3 sequence is CSVGVTASYEQYF. CDR3 DNA: TGCAGCGTTGGGGTTACCGCGTCCTACGAGCAGTACTTC.

The rearrangement links TRBV30 to TRBJ1-6, with D uncertain. The CDR3 contains 16 residues. The V gene's germline CDR1 is GTSNPN and CDR2 SVGIG (reference sequence). Trimming shortened V by 4 bases and J by 0 bases, and 13 bases separated the two germline ends. CDR3 nucleotides: TGTGCCTGGATCGAGGCGCAGAGCTCCTATAATTCACCCCTCCACTTT. Protein product: CAWIEAQSSYNSPLHF.

This clone was recorded a few times. The rearrangement uses TRBV28 and TRBJ1-5; D unclear. Trimming stripped 1 base from V and 4 bases from J, with 2 bases between. Germline lookup yields CDR1 MDHEN and CDR2 SYDVKM. The CDR3 runs 12 residues. The CDR3 DNA reads as TGTGCCAGCAGTTTATTAAATCAGCCCCAGCATTTT. It is translated as CASSLLNQPQHF.

This clone has a single count. The V gene is TRBV7-9, the J gene TRBJ2-7; 10 bases map to TRBD2. The CDR3 sequence is 14 residues long. Germline assignment: CDR1 SEHNR and CDR2 FQNEAQ (reference sequence). With V trimmed by 1 base and J by 6 bases, 3 bases remained unmatched. The CDR3 DNA is TGTGCCAGCAGCTTAGAGCTAGCGGGAGCCGAGCAGTACTTC. This sequence encodes CASSLELAGAEQYF.

The CDR3 sequence: CASSPALEQPQHF. CDR3 DNA: TGTGCCAGCTCACCTGCCCTAGAACAGCCCCAGCATTTT. This chain connects TRBV18 to TRBJ1-5; no clear D. The CDR3 contains 13 residues. Germline V CDR1 and CDR2: KGHSH, LQKENI. Trimming removed 3 bases at V and 7 bases at J, with 10 bases between. Filled out from reference TRBV18 and TRBJ1-5, the complete variable domain reads NAGVMQNPRHLVRRRGQEARLRCSPMKGHSHVYWYRQLPEEGLKFMVYLQKENIIDESGMPKERFSAEFPKEGPSILRIQQVVRGDSAAYFCASSPALEQPQHFGDGTRLSIL.

This clone is medium-sized in the sample. The chain carries TRBV4-3 and TRBJ2-1, with 7 bases identical to TRBD1. The CDR3 extends over 18 amino acids. Germline V gene lookup returns CDR1 LGHNA and CDR2 YSLEER. V lost 3 bases and J lost 0; bases outside the gene matches: 11. CDR3 DNA sequence: TGCGCCAGCAGCCAGAAACCGGGACAGAGGGACTCCTACAATGAGCAGTTCTTC. Translation: CASSQKPGQRDSYNEQFF.

The V gene is TRBV6-5, the J gene TRBJ2-7; 11 positions match TRBD2. The CDR3 is made up of 13 amino acids. Germline trimming cut 6 bases from V and 12 bases from J; bases unmatched to any gene: 10. Per germline, CDR1 MNHEY and CDR2 SVGAGI. CDR3 protein: CASSRGLAASTYF. Here the CDR3 DNA reads TGTGCCAGCAGCCGGGGACTAGCGGCGAGCACGTACTTC.

The J gene is TRBJ2-1, the V gene TRBV20-1; the D gene is possibly TRBD2 (6 bases). The V and J ends lost 3 bases and 4 bases respectively, with 16 bases between them. The CDR3 runs 15 residues. Germline CDR1 is DFQATT and CDR2 is SNEGSKA (reference sequence). The CDR3 loop is CSASDPRLVYNEQFF. The CDR3 DNA sequence: TGCAGTGCTAGTGACCCCCGACTAGTTTACAATGAGCAGTTCTTC.

As to this clone: The identical CDR3 is also encoded by other nucleotide sequences in the sample. J is TRBJ2-1 and V is TRBV7-9; 7 bases are a match to TRBD2. Per germline, CDR1 SEHNR and CDR2 FQNEAQ (reference sequence). Unmatched junction bases numbered 9, after V lost 2 bases and J lost 8 bases. The CDR3 has 15 amino acids. CDR3 coding DNA: TGTGCCAGCAGCTTACGGGGGACTGGGGGGGATGAGCAGTTCTTC. Protein sequence: CASSLRGTGGDEQFF.

This sequence joins TRBV19 and TRBJ2-1; D may correspond to TRBD1 or TRBD2 (5 bases each). The CDR3 covers 17 residues. Germline V gene lookup returns CDR1 LNHDA and CDR2 SQIVND (reference sequence). The V end was cut by 5 bases, the J end by 0 bases, with 17 bases between. CDR3 residues: CASSPSGRLSSYNEQFF. The CDR3 bases are TGTGCCAGTAGTCCCTCGGGACGGCTTAGCTCCTACAATGAGCAGTTCTTC.

The chain carries TRBV7-2 and TRBJ2-5; tentatively, D is TRBD2 (5 bases). The CDR3 extends over 14 amino acids. The germline V gene encodes CDR1 SGHTA and CDR2 FQGNSA. Between the trimmed V and J ends, which lost 0 bases and 5 bases, there was a span of 10 bases. The CDR3 DNA reads TGTGCCAGCAGCTTAGCTGGACGCGGGGAGACCCAGTACTTC. Its protein product is CASSLAGRGETQYF.

V and J are TRBV5-1 and TRBJ2-5; 7 bases agree with TRBD1. Trimming removed 4 bases from V and 3 bases from J; junction bases left unmatched: 12. This CDR3 region has 16 residues. CDR1 SGHRS and CDR2 YFSETQ come from the germline V gene. CDR3 region: CASSMGVGQLEETQYF. In DNA form, the CDR3 reads TGCGCCAGCAGCATGGGGGTGGGACAGCTTGAAGAGACCCAGTACTTC. Full variable domain (missing parts from reference TRBV5-1 and TRBJ2-5): KAGVTQTPRYLIKTRGQQVTLSCSPISGHRSVSWYQQTPGQGLQFLFEYFSETQRNKGNFPGRFSGRQFSNSRSEMNVSTLELGDSALYLCASSMGVGQLEETQYFGPGTRLLVL.

This chain uses TRBV7-9 with TRBJ2-3; 9 bases agree with TRBD1. V was pared by 6 bases and J by 4 bases, with 5 bases of the junction left unmatched. The CDR3 is 14 residues long. Germline assignment: CDR1 SEHNR and CDR2 FQNEAQ (reference sequence). Written as DNA, the CDR3 is TGTGCCAGCAGGTCCGGGACAGGGTCAGATACGCAGTATTTT. This codes for CASRSGTGSDTQYF. Looking up the rest from reference TRBV7-9 and TRBJ2-3 gives the full variable domain: DTGVSQNPRHKITKRGQNVTFRCDPISEHNRLYWYRQTLGQGPEFLTYFQNEAQLEKSRLLSDRFSAERPKGSFSTLEIQRTEQGDSAMYLCASRSGTGSDTQYFGPGTRLTVL.

The J gene is TRBJ2-5, the V gene TRBV6-6; D may be TRBD2 (5 bases). Trimming removed 7 bases at V and 5 bases at J, with 14 bases between. Looked up from germline, CDR1 is MNHNY and CDR2 is SVGAGI (reference sequence). The CDR3 covers 13 residues. The CDR3 protein is CASTPPGGETQYF. Written as DNA, the CDR3 is TGTGCCAGCACCCCCCCGGGCGGGGAGACCCAGTACTTC.

This clone appeared a few times. The chain combines TRBV5-5 with TRBJ1-1; 9 bases are a match to TRBD1. Losses at the gene ends were 0 bases for V and 6 bases for J; bases not matched to a gene: 3. Germline assignment: CDR1 SGHKS and CDR2 YYEKEE (reference sequence). This CDR3 has 14 amino acids. The CDR3 loop is CASSLGDRVSEAFF. The CDR3 nucleotides are TGTGCCAGCAGCTTGGGGGACAGGGTCTCTGAAGCTTTCTTT.

This chain joins TRBV3-1 (or the pseudogene TRBV3-2) and TRBJ2-5, with D perhaps TRBD1 (5 bases). Deletions cut 1 base from V and 5 bases from J, with 17 bases between. Germline V CDR1 and CDR2: LGHDT, YNNKEL (reference sequence). This CDR3 comprises 16 residues. CDR3 in DNA: TGTGCCAGCAGCCAAGGGGCGAGGTCTGGGGCGGAGACCCAGTACTTC. Its protein is CASSQGARSGAETQYF.

This clone turned up a few times. The rearrangement joins TRBV7-9 to TRBJ1-2; D perhaps matches TRBD1 (6 bases). V was clipped by 11 bases and J by 1 base, with 20 bases between them. Germline values: CDR1 SEHNR, CDR2 FQNEAQ (reference sequence). This CDR3 spans 15 amino acids. CDR3 sequence reads: CASGGKRGDNYGYTF. CDR3 DNA: TGTGCCTCCGGGGGCAAGCGCGGAGATAACTATGGCTACACCTTC.

The chain is built from TRBV9 and TRBJ1-3; no definite D call. Germline V gene lookup returns CDR1 SGDLS and CDR2 YYNGEE. V was trimmed by 0 bases and J by 1 base, leaving 8 bases between them. The CDR3 has 15 residues. The CDR3 bases are TGTGCCAGCAGCGTAGACTCGCTTTCTGGAAACACCATATATTTT. Translating gives CASSVDSLSGNTIYF.

CDR3 sequence: CASSPRTGGNQPQHF. CDR3 DNA sequence: TGTGCCAGCAGTCCGCGGACAGGCGGGAATCAGCCCCAGCATTTT. This sequence joins TRBV27 and TRBJ1-5, with TRBD1 identical over 7 bases. The germline CDR1 and CDR2 sequences are MNHEY and SMNVEV (reference sequence). CDR3 length: 15 amino acids. V shed 5 bases and J 4 bases; nucleotides not matched to a gene: 8.

This clone has just a few counts. The chain is built from TRBV5-1 and TRBJ2-7; 8 bases map to TRBD1. J lost 6 bases, V lost 4 bases, and 15 bases had no gene match. CDR3 size: 16 residues. Germline V gene data show CDR1 as SGHRS and CDR2 as YFSETQ. The CDR3 region is CASSQIPPGQGSEQYF. The CDR3 coding sequence is TGCGCCAGCAGCCAAATACCACCTGGACAGGGCTCCGAGCAGTACTTC.

This chain uses TRBV2 with TRBJ2-2, with D possibly called TRBD1 or TRBD2 (5 bases each). V was clipped by 5 bases and J by 2 bases, with 21 bases between them. The CDR3 loop spans 18 amino acids. Germline values: CDR1 SNHLY, CDR2 FYNNEI. The CDR3 spells CASSNRLSYGANTGELFF. DNA of the CDR3: TGTGCCAGCAGTAACAGGTTAAGTTACGGGGCCAACACCGGGGAGCTGTTTTTT. Supplemented by reference TRBV2 and TRBJ2-2, the full variable domain reads EPEVTQTPSHQVTQMGQEVILRCVPISNHLYFYWYRQILGQKVEFLVSFYNNEISEKSEIFDDQFSVERPDGSNFTLKIRSTKLEDSAMYFCASSNRLSYGANTGELFFGEGSRLTVL.

The genes are TRBV9 and TRBJ2-2; D could derive from TRBD1 or TRBD2 (6 bases each). Germline-derived CDR1 and CDR2 are SGDLS and YYNGEE. This CDR3 is 14 amino acids long. V dropped 3 bases and J dropped 7 bases, with 13 bases sitting between them. This chain's CDR3 is CASSGGAGGGELFF. The DNA for the CDR3 is TGTGCCAGCAGCGGGGGGGCGGGCGGCGGGGAGCTGTTTTTT.